This TCR beta chain was found in a study of T cell repertoires in cytomegalovirus infection. On the study more broadly: Carrying CMV and the relevant HLA type showed in public TCR beta signatures.

Per germline, CDR1 MNHEY and CDR2 SVGEGT. V was trimmed by 2 bases and J by 6 bases, leaving 14 bases between them. The CDR3 covers 15 residues. Findings of the study overall: Summed frequency of shared TCR beta families picked out CMV carriers who also had the relevant HLA. Ex vivo responses were dominated by HLA-C-restricted CMV-specific TCR beta clonotypes.

This clonotype came up many times. Its antigen remains unknown. TCRdb recomputed calls from the reads with MiXCR, one row per CDR3 protein. The table shows roughly 200,000 distinct CDR3 sequences, with 7.5% to 10% occurring only once. The source of this sequence is a human donor in good health (CMV status not recorded). Some clones in this sample may be carry-over from other donors' samples. The sample was PBMCs. This rearrangement joins TRBV6-2 or TRBV6-3 to TRBJ2-1; no reliable D call. CDR3 in amino acids: CASSYAPTIVNEQFF. CDR3 DNA sequence: TGTGCCAGCAGTTACGCTCCCACCATCGTCAATGAGCAGTTCTTC.